These 21 T cell receptor beta chains originate from one sample sequenced in a study of shared clonotypes between healthy human individuals. Sequencing used immunoSEQ multiplex PCR; TCRdb keeps in-frame clones, though not all of them. Of roughly 1,100,000 clones listed, around 75% are singletons. Sequencing input: memory CD4+ T cells sorted from blood. Described subset: CD45RA-negative fraction. These receptors were obtained from a man between 18 and 29 years old in good health.

Notes on this clone: A much larger clone sits a single nucleotide away, making a read error possible. Other DNA variants within this sample encode the same CDR3. The rearrangement links TRBV2 to TRBJ2-5, with 7 positions matching TRBD1. The CDR3 length is 14 residues. V shed 6 bases and J 1 base; nucleotides not matched to a gene: 5. CDR1 is SNHLY, CDR2 FYNNEI, per germline. The CDR3 DNA is TGTGCCAGCAGCGTTGACAGGGCCCAAGAGACCCAGTACTTC. Encoded protein: CASSVDRAQETQYF.

V and J are TRBV28 and TRBJ1-1; D might be TRBD1 (6 bases). CDR1 and CDR2 from the germline V gene are MDHEN and SYDVKM. The CDR3 covers 16 residues. Trimming pared 1 base from V and 0 bases from J, leaving 12 bases between. For the CDR3, the DNA is TGTGCCAGCAGTTTATATCCGGGGGGCATGAACACTGAAGCTTTCTTT. Its protein is CASSLYPGGMNTEAFF.

V usage is TRBV2 and J usage is TRBJ1-5; 7 bases are a match to TRBD1. V was clipped by 6 bases and J by 6 bases; unmatched bases: 11. This CDR3 has 15 amino acids. Per germline, CDR1 SNHLY and CDR2 FYNNEI. In nucleotides, the CDR3 is TGTGCCAGCAGAGGACTTGACAGGGTTGGTCAGCCCCAGCATTTT. It encodes CASRGLDRVGQPQHF. The full variable domain, its missing parts supplied by reference TRBV2 and TRBJ1-5, is EPEVTQTPSHQVTQMGQEVILRCVPISNHLYFYWYRQILGQKVEFLVSFYNNEISEKSEIFDDQFSVERPDGSNFTLKIRSTKLEDSAMYFCASRGLDRVGQPQHFGDGTRLSIL.

The V call is TRBV28, the J call TRBJ2-5; tentatively, D is TRBD1 (5 bases). The germline gives CDR1 MDHEN, CDR2 SYDVKM. V was shortened by 5 bases and J by 7 bases, with 14 bases between the two germline ends. The length of the CDR3 is 13 residues. The CDR3 is CASSMTKQGTQYF. The CDR3, as DNA: TGTGCCAGCAGTATGACCAAGCAGGGGACCCAGTACTTC.

This clone came up many times. The chain carries TRBV4-3 and TRBJ2-4, with 8 bases identical to TRBD1. There are 17 residues in the CDR3. J lost 2 bases, V lost 1 base, and 7 bases had no gene match. Germline CDR1 LGHNA, CDR2 YSLEER. In nucleotides, the CDR3 is TGCGCCAGCAGCCAAGGAGGACAGGGAGAGACCAAAAACATTCAGTACTTC. Translation: CASSQGGQGETKNIQYF.

This chain links TRBV7-3 with TRBJ2-2; the D is unclear. The CDR3 spans 15 residues. From germline, CDR1 is SGHTA and CDR2 FQGTGA. V gave up 2 bases and J gave up 0 bases, with 7 bases separating them. CDR3 amino acids: CASSLEPANTGELFF. CDR3 bases: TGTGCCAGCAGCTTAGAGCCAGCGAACACCGGGGAGCTGTTTTTT.

This clone was counted once. The rearrangement links TRBV18 to TRBJ1-3, with unresolved D. V was cut by 1 base and J by 0 bases, with 10 bases left in between. The CDR3 runs 16 residues. From germline, CDR1 is KGHSH and CDR2 LQKENI. The CDR3: CASSPLPAASGNTIYF. DNA of the CDR3: TGTGCCAGCTCACCACTCCCTGCAGCCTCTGGAAACACCATATATTTT.

The rearrangement uses TRBV4-3 and TRBJ1-4; 7 bases are shared with TRBD1. The CDR3 loop spans 18 amino acids. Germline V gives CDR1 LGHNA, CDR2 YSLEER. The J segment lost 5 bases and the V segment lost 3 bases, leaving 15 bases of the junction unmatched. The CDR3: CASSQIPSGQATNEKLFF. CDR3 in DNA: TGCGCCAGCAGCCAGATACCGTCCGGACAGGCGACGAATGAAAAACTGTTTTTT.

This rearrangement joins TRBV10-3 to TRBJ2-1; TRBD2 agrees at 12 bases. V shed 4 bases and J 3 bases; nucleotides not matched to a gene: 4. The CDR3 runs to 16 residues. Per germline, CDR1 ENHRY and CDR2 SYGVKD. Here the CDR3 reads CAISGTTSGSYNEQFF. The CDR3 region has the DNA TGTGCCATCAGTGGAACGACTAGCGGGAGCTACAATGAGCAGTTCTTC.

This clone was detected only once. CDR3 sequence reads: CASSPLNPGLAGYNEQFF. Here the CDR3 DNA reads TGTGCCAGCAGCCCACTTAATCCGGGACTAGCGGGTTACAATGAGCAGTTCTTC. The chain joins TRBV9 to TRBJ2-1, with TRBD2 identical over 12 bases. CDR3 length equals 18 residues. Germline CDR1 SGDLS, CDR2 YYNGEE. V lost 4 bases, J lost 4 bases, and 12 bases stayed unmatched.

This clone was detected a few times. The genes are TRBV2 and TRBJ2-2; D is unclear. Deletions cut 3 bases from V and 1 base from J, with 6 bases between. Germline V lookup: CDR1 SNHLY, CDR2 FYNNEI. The CDR3 runs to 14 residues. For the CDR3, the DNA is TGTGCCAGCAGTGATCAAGTGAACACCGGGGAGCTGTTTTTT. Residues: CASSDQVNTGELFF. Full variable domain (outside the CDR3, taken from reference TRBV2 and TRBJ2-2): EPEVTQTPSHQVTQMGQEVILRCVPISNHLYFYWYRQILGQKVEFLVSFYNNEISEKSEIFDDQFSVERPDGSNFTLKIRSTKLEDSAMYFCASSDQVNTGELFFGEGSRLTVL.

The rearrangement uses TRBV30 and TRBJ1-1; the D gene is possibly TRBD1 (6 bases). Trimming took off 5 bases at V and 3 bases at J, with 13 bases between the two ends. The CDR3 runs to 13 residues. The V gene's germline CDR1 is GTSNPN and CDR2 SVGIG (reference sequence). The CDR3 loop reads CAWGGRSDTEAFF. The CDR3 bases are TGTGCCTGGGGGGGGCGGTCGGACACTGAAGCTTTCTTT.

The gene calls are TRBV12-5 and TRBJ1-2, with no clear D. CDR3 size: 10 residues. V lost 3 bases, J lost 7 bases, and 3 bases lay in between. Germline values: CDR1 LGHNT, CDR2 FRNRAP. This CDR3 reads CASGFSGYTF. DNA of the CDR3: TGTGCTAGTGGTTTCAGTGGCTACACCTTC.

The J gene is TRBJ1-1, the V gene TRBV2; D might be TRBD1 (6 bases). Trimming took off 6 bases at V and 4 bases at J, with 12 bases between the two ends. The CDR3 is made up of 13 amino acids. Germline V gene sequence: CDR1 SNHLY, CDR2 FYNNEI. This CDR3 reads CASSLQGPTEAFF. DNA of the CDR3: TGTGCCAGCAGCCTACAGGGCCCCACTGAAGCTTTCTTT.

V gene TRBV5-4 combines with J gene TRBJ2-2; no firm D call. Germline CDR1 and CDR2: SGHNT and YYREEE (reference sequence). This CDR3 is built from 13 residues. V shed 0 bases and J shed 8 bases, with 8 bases lying between them. CDR3: CASSLDIAGELFF. CDR3 in DNA: TGTGCCAGCAGCTTGGATATAGCAGGGGAGCTGTTTTTT.

This clone turned up a few times. This chain joins TRBV9 and TRBJ1-2, with D hard to call. The length of the CDR3 is 14 residues. Looked up from germline, CDR1 is SGDLS and CDR2 is YYNGEE. Trimming removed 0 bases at V and 6 bases at J, with 12 bases between. The DNA of the CDR3 is TGTGCCAGCAGCGTAGTCCCGACACTGGATGGCTACACCTTC. It encodes CASSVVPTLDGYTF.

The V and J genes are TRBV7-3 and TRBJ2-3; TRBD2 agrees at 8 bases. V dropped 6 bases and J dropped 2; count of bases not matched to a gene: 7. Germline V lookup: CDR1 SGHTA, CDR2 FQGTGA. This CDR3 region has 15 residues. CDR3 amino acids: CASRNQRGNTDTQYF. The CDR3 DNA is TGTGCCAGCAGGAACCAGCGGGGGAACACAGATACGCAGTATTTT.

The V and J genes are TRBV2 and TRBJ1-1; D ambiguous. This CDR3 contains 14 residues. Germline V gives CDR1 SNHLY, CDR2 FYNNEI. V lost 1 base to trimming and J lost 5 bases, with 11 bases between them. The DNA for the CDR3 is TGTGCCAGCAGTGAAGAGAGGACGAAAACTGAAGCTTTCTTT. Its translation: CASSEERTKTEAFF. The entire variable domain, with the rest obtained from reference TRBV2 and TRBJ1-1, is as follows: EPEVTQTPSHQVTQMGQEVILRCVPISNHLYFYWYRQILGQKVEFLVSFYNNEISEKSEIFDDQFSVERPDGSNFTLKIRSTKLEDSAMYFCASSEERTKTEAFFGQGTRLTVV.

Here the CDR3 DNA reads TGTGCCTGGACAGGGGGGTTCGGAGAGACCCAGTACTTC. Protein: CAWTGGFGETQYF. The gene calls are TRBV30 and TRBJ2-5; weak D call: TRBD1 (7 bases). The CDR3 has 13 residues. CDR1 GTSNPN and CDR2 SVGIG come from the germline V gene (reference sequence). Trimming removed 4 bases at V and 4 bases at J, with 13 bases between.

The V and J genes are TRBV5-1 and TRBJ2-3; D remains unclear. CDR1 and CDR2 (germline): SGHRS, YFSETQ. V lost 2 bases, J lost 2 bases, and 15 bases lay in between. The CDR3 contains 16 residues. This CDR3 reads CASSFSVGTFTDTQYF. The CDR3 nucleotides are TGCGCCAGCAGCTTCTCCGTGGGAACCTTCACAGATACGCAGTATTTT. The whole variable domain, remainder taken from reference TRBV5-1 and TRBJ2-3, is KAGVTQTPRYLIKTRGQQVTLSCSPISGHRSVSWYQQTPGQGLQFLFEYFSETQRNKGNFPGRFSGRQFSNSRSEMNVSTLELGDSALYLCASSFSVGTFTDTQYFGPGTRLTVL.

The rearrangement links TRBV30 to TRBJ2-4; possibly TRBD2 for D (6 bases). The germline gives CDR1 GTSNPN, CDR2 SVGIG (reference sequence). Trimming cost V 5 bases and J 5 bases, with 19 bases left between them. This CDR3 has 15 amino acids. CDR3: CAWGGPGIVENIQYF. Here the CDR3 DNA reads TGTGCCTGGGGAGGGCCAGGTATCGTCGAAAACATTCAGTACTTC.